This T cell receptor beta chain was captured in a study of T cell changes during pregnancy in multiple sclerosis. This clone was recorded once. Assay: immunoSEQ multiplex PCR; the TCRdb copy retains only in-frame clones and omits some. The sample contains approximately 100,000 clones, more than 85% of which appear only once. J was trimmed by 5 bases and V by 4 bases; bases with no gene match: 6. The CDR3 extends over 14 amino acids. Germline CDR1 is SGHNT and CDR2 is YYREEE (reference sequence). V gene TRBV5-4 combines with J gene TRBJ2-1; 7 nucleotides match TRBD1. The sequenced sample was peripheral blood, obtained in the second trimester of pregnancy. The sequence came from a female donor with multiple sclerosis, enrolled in a pregnancy study. CDR3 bases: TGTGCCAGCAGCGCCGGGACAGTAAACAATGAGCAGTTCTTC. Its protein product is CASSAGTVNNEQFF. The full variable domain, completed using reference TRBV5-4 and TRBJ2-1, is ETGVTQSPTHLIKTRGQQVTLRCSSQSGHNTVSWYQQALGQGPQFIFQYYREEENGRGNFPPRFSGLQFPNYSSELNVNALELDDSALYLCASSAGTVNNEQFFGPGTRLTVL.